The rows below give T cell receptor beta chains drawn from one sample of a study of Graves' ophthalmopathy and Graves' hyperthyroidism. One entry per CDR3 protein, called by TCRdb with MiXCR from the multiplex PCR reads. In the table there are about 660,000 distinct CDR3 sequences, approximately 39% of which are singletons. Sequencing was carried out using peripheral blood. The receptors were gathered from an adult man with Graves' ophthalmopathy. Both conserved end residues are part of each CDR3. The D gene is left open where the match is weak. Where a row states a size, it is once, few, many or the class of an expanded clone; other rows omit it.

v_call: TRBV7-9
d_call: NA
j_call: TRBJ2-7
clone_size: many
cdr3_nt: TGTGCCAGCAGCTTAGCCCAGGCTAGCGCGAATTACGAGCAGTACTTC
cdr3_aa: CASSLAQASANYEQYF

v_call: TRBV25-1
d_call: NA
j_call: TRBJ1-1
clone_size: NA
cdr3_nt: TGTGCCAGCAGTGCTAGAGAGGGGTTCAACACTGAAGCTTTCTTT
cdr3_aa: CASSAREGFNTEAFF

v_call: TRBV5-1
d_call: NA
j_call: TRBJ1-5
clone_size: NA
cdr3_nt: TGCGCCAGCAGCTTGGAGGGAGGCGGTCAGCCCCAGCATTTT
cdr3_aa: CASSLEGGGQPQHF

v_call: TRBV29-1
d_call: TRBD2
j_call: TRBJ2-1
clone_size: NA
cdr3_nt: TGCAGCGTTGATACGGGGCGGAGCGGGAGGGCCAGTGGTGAGCAGTTCTTC
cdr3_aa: CSVDTGRSGRASGEQFF

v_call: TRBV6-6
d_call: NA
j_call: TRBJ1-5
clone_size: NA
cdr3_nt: TGTGCCAGCAGTTACGGGGAACGCCCGAATCAGCCCCAGCATTTT
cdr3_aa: CASSYGERPNQPQHF

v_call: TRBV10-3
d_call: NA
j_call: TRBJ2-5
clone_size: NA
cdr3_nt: TGTGCCATCAGTGACGTATACCAAGAGACCCAGTACTTC
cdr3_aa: CAISDVYQETQYF

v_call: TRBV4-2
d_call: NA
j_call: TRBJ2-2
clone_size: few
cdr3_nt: TGTGCCAGCAGCCAATCATTAACCGGGGAGCTGTTTTTT
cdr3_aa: CASSQSLTGELFF

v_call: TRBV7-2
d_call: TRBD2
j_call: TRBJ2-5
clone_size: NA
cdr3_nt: TGTGCCAGCAGCCGTGACACTAGCGGGGATGAGACCCAGTACTTC
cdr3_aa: CASSRDTSGDETQYF

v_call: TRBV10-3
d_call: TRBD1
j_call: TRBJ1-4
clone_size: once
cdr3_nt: TGTGCCATCAGTGGGACCGGACAGGGGGCGGATGAAAAACTGTTTTTT
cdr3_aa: CAISGTGQGADEKLFF

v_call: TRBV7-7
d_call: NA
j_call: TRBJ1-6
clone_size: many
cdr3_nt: TGTGCCAGCAGCATGGGGATTAATTCACCCCTCCACTTT
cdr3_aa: CASSMGINSPLHF

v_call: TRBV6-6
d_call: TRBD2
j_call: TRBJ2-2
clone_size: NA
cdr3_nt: TGTGCCAGCAGTGCTATGGAACTAGCGCTCACCGGGGAGCTGTTTTTT
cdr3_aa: CASSAMELALTGELFF

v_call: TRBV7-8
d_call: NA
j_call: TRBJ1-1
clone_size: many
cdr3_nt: TGTGCCAGCAGTGGATTTGGGGCCTATGAAGCTTTCTTT
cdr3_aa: CASSGFGAYEAFF

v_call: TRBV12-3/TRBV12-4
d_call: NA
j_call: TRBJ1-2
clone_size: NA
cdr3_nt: TGTGCCAGCAGCCAGTCCGGCGGGTACCTCTATGGCTACACCTTC
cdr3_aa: CASSQSGGYLYGYTF

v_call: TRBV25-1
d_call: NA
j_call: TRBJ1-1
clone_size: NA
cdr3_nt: TGTGCCAGCAGTGCTAGTACCAACACTGAAGCTTTCTTT
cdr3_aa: CASSASTNTEAFF

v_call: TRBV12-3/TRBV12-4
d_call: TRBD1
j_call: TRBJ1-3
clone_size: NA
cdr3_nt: TGTGCCAGCAGTTGGGGGACAGGGGTCTTCTCTGGAAACACCATATATTTT
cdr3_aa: CASSWGTGVFSGNTIYF

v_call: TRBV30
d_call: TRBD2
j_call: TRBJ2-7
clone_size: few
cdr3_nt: TGTGCCGGCCGCTGGACTAGCGGGTTCCCTAGGCAGTACTTC
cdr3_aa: CAGRWTSGFPRQYF

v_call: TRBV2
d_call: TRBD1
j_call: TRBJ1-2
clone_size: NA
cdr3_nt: TGTGCCAGCAGCGCAGGGGGCCCCTATGGCTACACCTTC
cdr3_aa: CASSAGGPYGYTF